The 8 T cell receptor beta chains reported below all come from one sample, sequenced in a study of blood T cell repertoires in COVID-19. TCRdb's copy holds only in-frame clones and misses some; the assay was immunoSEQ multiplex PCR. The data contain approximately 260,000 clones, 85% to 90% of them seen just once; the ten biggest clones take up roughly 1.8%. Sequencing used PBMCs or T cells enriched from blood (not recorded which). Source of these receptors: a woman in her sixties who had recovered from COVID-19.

Here the CDR3 reads CASSPGTGLNYGYTF. CDR3 bases: TGTGCCAGCAGTCCCGGGACAGGGCTGAACTATGGCTACACCTTC. The chain links TRBV6-6 to TRBJ1-2; 9 bases agree with TRBD1. Per germline, CDR1 MNHNY and CDR2 SVGAGI (reference sequence). The CDR3 runs 15 residues. After removal of 5 bases from V and 2 bases from J, the junction contained 6 bases not matched to a gene.

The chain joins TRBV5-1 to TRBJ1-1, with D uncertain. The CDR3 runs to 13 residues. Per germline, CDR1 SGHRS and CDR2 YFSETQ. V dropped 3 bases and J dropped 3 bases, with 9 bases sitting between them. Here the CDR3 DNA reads TGCGCCAGCAGCTCTTTGGACTACACTGAAGCTTTCTTT. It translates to CASSSLDYTEAFF.

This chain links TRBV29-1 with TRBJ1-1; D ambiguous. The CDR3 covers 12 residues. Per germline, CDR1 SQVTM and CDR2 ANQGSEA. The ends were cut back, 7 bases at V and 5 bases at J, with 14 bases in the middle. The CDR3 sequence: CSGTLPGTEAFF. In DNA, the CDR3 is TGCAGCGGGACTTTGCCGGGAACTGAAGCTTTCTTT.

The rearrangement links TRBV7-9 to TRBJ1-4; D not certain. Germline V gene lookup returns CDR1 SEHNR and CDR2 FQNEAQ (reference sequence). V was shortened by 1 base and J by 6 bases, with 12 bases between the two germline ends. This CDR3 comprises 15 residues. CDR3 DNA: TGTGCCAGCAGCTTAGATCAGGTTTTGTATGAAAAACTGTTTTTT. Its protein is CASSLDQVLYEKLFF.

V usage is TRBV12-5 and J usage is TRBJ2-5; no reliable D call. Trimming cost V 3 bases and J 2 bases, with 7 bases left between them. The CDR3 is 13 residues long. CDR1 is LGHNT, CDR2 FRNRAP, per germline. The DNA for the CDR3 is TGTGCTAGTGGTTTTTGGCAGCAAGAGACCCAGTACTTC. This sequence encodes CASGFWQQETQYF.

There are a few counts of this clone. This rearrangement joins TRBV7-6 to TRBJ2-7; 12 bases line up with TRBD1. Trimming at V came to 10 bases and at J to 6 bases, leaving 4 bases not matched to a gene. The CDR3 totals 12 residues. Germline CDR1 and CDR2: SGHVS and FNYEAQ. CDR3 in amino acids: CATGTGGGEQYF. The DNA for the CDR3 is TGTGCCACCGGGACAGGGGGCGGCGAGCAGTACTTC.

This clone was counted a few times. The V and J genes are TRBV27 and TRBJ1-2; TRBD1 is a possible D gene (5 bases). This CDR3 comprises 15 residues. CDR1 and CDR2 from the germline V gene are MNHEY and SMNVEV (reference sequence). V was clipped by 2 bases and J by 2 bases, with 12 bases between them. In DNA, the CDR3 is TGTGCCAGCAGTTTACAGGGTCTGGTGAACTATGGCTACACCTTC. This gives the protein CASSLQGLVNYGYTF.

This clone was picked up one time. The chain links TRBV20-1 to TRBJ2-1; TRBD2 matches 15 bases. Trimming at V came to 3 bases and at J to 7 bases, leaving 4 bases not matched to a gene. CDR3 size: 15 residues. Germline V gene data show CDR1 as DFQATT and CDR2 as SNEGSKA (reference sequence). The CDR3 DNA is TGCAGTGCTAGTATGGGACTAGCGGGGGGTAATGAGCAGTTCTTC. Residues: CSASMGLAGGNEQFF.